This T cell receptor beta chain was found in a study of identical twins. Study-wide findings and caveats: Abundant beta clonotypes from cord blood had fewer insertions, unlike memory repertoires, which showed none. For monozygotic twins, models underestimated out-of-frame TCR alpha sharing. Out-of-frame alpha sequences that twins shared showed excess low generation probability.

Details on this clonotype: Antigen unknown.

Through template switching, a universal primer site was introduced, and the cDNA contained unique molecular identifiers. TCRdb independently ran MiXCR on the 5' RACE reads; one entry per CDR3 protein. The sample consists of about 240,000 distinct CDR3 sequences, over 9.5% of them appearing once. With 8 bases removed from V and 0 bases from J, the gap between germline ends came to 15 bases. The CDR3 is made up of 15 amino acids. CDR1 is MDHEN, CDR2 SYDVKM, per germline. Sequencing was carried out using memory T cells sorted from blood. The source is a man aged 45-65 years in good health. The V gene is TRBV28, the J gene TRBJ2-3, with a possible D match to TRBD2 (6 bases). The DNA of the CDR3 is TGTGCCAGCTCACCCCTAGCGATTAGCACAGATACGCAGTATTTT. Residues: CASSPLAISTDTQYF.